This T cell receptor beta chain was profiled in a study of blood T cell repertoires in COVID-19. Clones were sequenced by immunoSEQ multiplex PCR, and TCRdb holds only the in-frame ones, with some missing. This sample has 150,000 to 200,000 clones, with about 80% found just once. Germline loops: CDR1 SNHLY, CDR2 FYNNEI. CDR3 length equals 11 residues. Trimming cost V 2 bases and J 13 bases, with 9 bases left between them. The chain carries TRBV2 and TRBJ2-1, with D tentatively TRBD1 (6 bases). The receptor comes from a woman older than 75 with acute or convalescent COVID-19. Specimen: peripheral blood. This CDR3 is CASSERTAQFF. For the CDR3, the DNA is TGTGCCAGCAGTGAAAGGACAGCTCAGTTCTTC.